This TCR beta chain was profiled in a study of cytomegalovirus exposure and HLA in healthy donors. Broader study findings: The authors listed around 150 TCR beta chains as cytomegalovirus-associated. Common viral pathogens (according to a later analysis) appeared linked to several of the most significant clusters.

While unrecorded immune exposures were likely, the donors were nominally healthy when sampled. In the case of this clone: Its specificity is unknown.

The primer mix had 60 Vbeta and 13 Jbeta primers. Sequencing was performed with immunoSEQ multiplex PCR; in TCRdb, only in-frame clones are kept and a portion is missing. The sample has 100,000 or so clones. The CDR3 is 14 residues long. Germline V CDR1 and CDR2: SGHKS, YYEKEE (reference sequence). V lost 3 bases, J lost 2 bases, and 5 bases stayed unmatched. The gene calls are TRBV5-5 and TRBJ2-7, with 7 bases identical to TRBD1. What was sequenced was PBMCs. The sequence came from a woman aged 25 to 45 in good health and CMV-seronegative. For the CDR3, the DNA is TGTGCCAGCAGCTACCGGGACAGAACCTACGAGCAGTACTTC. Protein sequence: CASSYRDRTYEQYF.